This T cell receptor (beta chain) was captured in a study of T cells in Graves' hyperthyroidism and ophthalmopathy. Study details: At the time of initial diagnosis and before any treatment, peripheral blood was collected.

Criteria for exclusion of patients were uncontrolled infection, other autoimmune disease, pregnancy or lactation. Blood was drawn at first hyperthyroidism diagnosis, before any ophthalmopathy symptoms. TCR beta CDR3 region amplification was performed from RNA transcripts. RT-PCR in the first round (using the HTBI primer set) targeted the TCR CDR3. TCRdb reprocessed the multiplex PCR reads via MiXCR and lists one record per CDR3 protein. The table shows nearly 600,000 distinct CDR3 sequences, with about 14% occurring only once. This clonotype was recorded many times. This TCR came from a woman in her 30s with Graves' hyperthyroidism that later progressed to Graves' ophthalmopathy. Input material: blood.

The CDR3 DNA is TGTGCCAGCAGTGTTACAAAAGCTTTCTTT. This sequence encodes CASSVTKAFF. The chain carries TRBV2 and TRBJ1-1; no firm D call. V dropped 4 bases and J dropped 9 bases, with 6 bases sitting between them. Germline values: CDR1 SNHLY, CDR2 FYNNEI. The CDR3 runs 10 residues.